This is a list of T cell receptor beta chains from one sample in a study of cytotoxic CD8 clonotypes in ibrutinib-treated CLL. Clones were sequenced by immunoSEQ multiplex PCR, and TCRdb holds only the in-frame ones, with some missing. This table holds tens of thousands of clones, less than 75% found once. Sequenced material: PBMCs, taken after 12 months of ibrutinib treatment. The receptors originated from a human donor with chronic lymphocytic leukemia. CDR3s include the opening cysteine and the closing phenylalanine or tryptophan. Fields, in order: D gene, J gene, clone size, V gene, CDR3 DNA, CDR3 protein. The D gene is left open where the match is weak. The size field is filled for only some rows; it gives once, few, many or a size class.

D: -; J: TRBJ1-5; size: -; V: TRBV19; DNA: TGTGCCAGTACCCGGACAAGTCATCAGCCCCAGCATTTT; CDR3: CASTRTSHQPQHF
D: -; J: TRBJ2-1; size: -; V: TRBV6-1; DNA: TGTGCCAGCAGTGAAAGTCTGGGGACCCTCTACAATGAGCAGTTCTTC; CDR3: CASSESLGTLYNEQFF
D: -; J: TRBJ2-3; size: -; V: TRBV29-1; DNA: TGCAGCGTGAGACGTGATACGCAGTATTTT; CDR3: CSVRRDTQYF
D: -; J: TRBJ1-1; size: -; V: TRBV5-4; DNA: TGTGCCAGCAGGCGTAGGGAACTCAACACTGAAGCTTTCTTT; CDR3: CASRRRELNTEAFF
D: TRBD1; J: TRBJ1-1; size: -; V: TRBV18; DNA: TGTGCCAGCTCACTGGACAGGGGGGATACTGAAGCTTTCTTT; CDR3: CASSLDRGDTEAFF
D: -; J: TRBJ2-7; size: -; V: TRBV28; DNA: TGTGCCAGCAGTCCCATCTTTGGGGAGCAGTACTTC; CDR3: CASSPIFGEQYF
D: -; J: TRBJ2-3; size: -; V: TRBV7-6; DNA: TGTGCCAGCAGCTTAGGGCCGGGACTCAGCACAGATACGCAGTATTTT; CDR3: CASSLGPGLSTDTQYF
D: -; J: TRBJ2-7; size: once; V: TRBV5-4; DNA: TGTGCCAGCAGCTTATTTAGCGGTTTCGAGCAGTACTTT; CDR3: CASSLFSGFEQYF
D: TRBD1; J: TRBJ1-5; size: -; V: TRBV10-3; DNA: TGTGCCATCAGTGCCGGGACAGAGAGCAATCAGCCCCAGCATTTT; CDR3: CAISAGTESNQPQHF
D: -; J: TRBJ2-5; size: -; V: TRBV7-3; DNA: TGTGCCAGCAGCTTTTTTTCTTCGAGCGAGACCCAGTACTTC; CDR3: CASSFFSSSETQYF
D: -; J: TRBJ2-3; size: -; V: TRBV5-1; DNA: TGCGCCAGCAGTGGTGGCCCTAGCACAGATACGCAGTATTTT; CDR3: CASSGGPSTDTQYF
D: -; J: TRBJ2-5; size: -; V: TRBV13; DNA: TGTGCCAGCAGCTTTCCGGGGCTTGGGGAGACCCAGTACTTC; CDR3: CASSFPGLGETQYF
D: TRBD2; J: TRBJ2-7; size: -; V: TRBV28; DNA: TGTGCCAGCCTGACTAGCGGCCCCTACGAGCAGTACTTC; CDR3: CASLTSGPYEQYF